This TCR beta chain originates from a study of identical twins. V shed 5 bases and J shed 4 bases, with 11 bases lying between them. CDR1 is SQVTM and CDR2 is ANQGSEA in the germline V gene. CDR3 length equals 12 residues. Whole-study findings and limits: Modeled out-of-frame TCR alpha sharing in monozygotic twins fell below observed levels.

In this sample, this clonotype turned up a few times. Its specificity is not known. cDNA carried unique molecular identifiers, and a universal primer site was added by template switching. One entry per CDR3 protein results from TCRdb running MiXCR on the 5' RACE reads. The sample has about 570,000 distinct CDR3 sequences; just under 10% are singletons. The data were also submitted as part of a second study, on yellow fever vaccine responses in identical twins. That source reports: After vaccination, twins' T cell response reportedly seemed partly convergent, partly personalized.

The specimen sequenced was PBMCs. V usage is TRBV29-1 and J usage is TRBJ1-1, with D possibly being TRBD1 (6 bases). This sequence originates from a woman aged 18-35 years in good health. The CDR3 sequence is CSVQGQSTEAFF. The CDR3 DNA sequence: TGCAGCGTTCAGGGGCAGAGCACTGAAGCTTTCTTT.